The 23 T cell receptor beta chains presented below share a single source sample, sequenced in a study of T cells after posttransplantation cyclophosphamide. Treatment was busulfan-fludarabine conditioning, a marrow graft, and cyclophosphamide on days +3 and +4. Profiling relied on immunoSEQ multiplex PCR, and the TCRdb table lists in-frame clones only, not all of them. The sample presents around 10,000 clones, none singletons. The specimen was PBMCs, collected after allogeneic stem cell transplant with posttransplant cyclophosphamide. The receptors come from a female patient in her 40s who received an allogeneic stem cell transplant from a related donor, was CMV-positive, and had no GVHD. A subset of T cells may come from the graft donor.

At least ten counts were recorded for this clone. J is TRBJ2-1 and V is TRBV19; D unresolved. The germline V and J ends were trimmed by 5 bases and 3 bases, with 5 bases remaining between them. CDR3 length: 12 amino acids. The germline V gene has CDR1 LNHDA and CDR2 SQIVND (reference sequence). CDR3 DNA: TGTGCCAGTAGTGGAGACTACAATGAGCAGTTCTTC. It codes for CASSGDYNEQFF. Combining the CDR3 with reference TRBV19 and TRBJ2-1 gives the whole variable domain DGGITQSPKYLFRKEGQNVTLSCEQNLNHDAMYWYRQDPGQGLRLIYYSQIVNDFQKGDIAEGYSVSREKKESFPLTVTSAQKNPTAFYLCASSGDYNEQFFGPGTRLTVL.

This clone was detected ten times or more. This rearrangement joins TRBV30 to TRBJ2-7; TRBD2 aligns across 8 bases. Germline V CDR1 and CDR2: GTSNPN, SVGIG (reference sequence). This CDR3 spans 19 amino acids. Trimming removed 1 base from V and 0 bases from J; junction bases left unmatched: 17. The CDR3 sequence: CAWSGILALADLYSYEQYF. The CDR3 DNA follows: TGTGCCTGGAGTGGAATCTTGGCACTAGCGGATCTGTACTCCTACGAGCAGTACTTC. Complete variable domain (other parts from reference TRBV30 and TRBJ2-7): SQTIHQWPATLVQPVGSPLSLECTVEGTSNPNLYWYRQAAGRGLQLLFYSVGIGQISSEVPQNLSASRPQDRQFILSSKKLLLSDSGFYLCAWSGILALADLYSYEQYFGPGTRLTVT.

This clone appeared many times. The chain employs TRBV7-8 and TRBJ2-1, with D tentatively TRBD2 (5 bases). Trimming took 0 bases from V and 0 from J, leaving 15 bases between them. The CDR3 is 18 amino acids. CDR1 and CDR2 from the germline V gene are SGHVS and FQNEAQ. This CDR3 is CASSLASFGTSSYNEQFF. The CDR3 DNA sequence: TGTGCCAGCAGCTTAGCTAGTTTTGGCACTAGCTCCTACAATGAGCAGTTCTTC.

This clone was counted many times. V usage is TRBV5-5 and J usage is TRBJ1-5; possibly TRBD1 for D (6 bases). Looked up from germline, CDR1 is SGHKS and CDR2 is YYEKEE (reference sequence). This CDR3 contains 15 residues. Deletions cut 1 base from V and 6 bases from J, with 14 bases between. CDR3 nucleotides: TGTGCCAGCAGCTTGTCGGGGGGCTCGGGTCAGCCCCAGCATTTT. This sequence encodes CASSLSGGSGQPQHF.

This clone was seen many times. This chain joins TRBV20-1 and TRBJ2-7; no clear D. CDR1 is DFQATT, CDR2 SNEGSKA, per germline (reference sequence). The V end lost 3 bases, the J end lost 4 bases, and 7 bases lay between the germline ends. This CDR3 region has 11 residues. The CDR3 DNA is TGCAGTGCTAGTGGCCGTTACGAGCAGTACTTC. Translated: CSASGRYEQYF.

This clone was detected ten times or more. The chain joins TRBV6-5 to TRBJ1-1; D not resolved. V was clipped by 1 base and J by 7 bases, with 10 bases between them. In germline, CDR1 is MNHEY, CDR2 SVGAGI. The CDR3 extends over 13 amino acids. The CDR3 loop reads CASSYYTQSEAFF. The CDR3 region has the DNA TGTGCCAGCAGTTACTATACTCAAAGTGAAGCTTTCTTT.

In its sample, this clone was seen many times. The chain couples TRBV4-1 to TRBJ2-2; possible D gene TRBD1, 5 bases. The ends were cut back, 3 bases at V and 2 bases at J, with 13 bases in the middle. CDR3 length equals 16 residues. Germline CDR1 is MGHRA and CDR2 is YSYEKL. Written as DNA, the CDR3 is TGCGCCAGCAGCCACGACAGAAATTCCAACACCGGGGAGCTGTTTTTT. Its translation: CASSHDRNSNTGELFF.

This clone was seen many times. The genes are TRBV27 and TRBJ2-7, with D perhaps matching TRBD2 (6 bases). The CDR3 extends over 14 amino acids. Per germline, CDR1 MNHEY and CDR2 SMNVEV (reference sequence). Trimming stripped 7 bases from V and 6 bases from J, with 19 bases between. In DNA, the CDR3 is TGTGCCAGCACAACGCCAGGGACTTCTCGCGAGCAGTACTTC. This codes for CASTTPGTSREQYF.

This clone was recorded at least ten times. The rearrangement links TRBV9 to TRBJ2-7, with D possibly matching TRBD2 (6 bases). The germline CDR1 and CDR2 sequences are SGDLS and YYNGEE. The CDR3 is made up of 15 amino acids. V was clipped by 0 bases and J by 0 bases, with 10 bases between them. CDR3 sequence reads: CASSVGTGASYEQYF. DNA for the CDR3: TGTGCCAGCAGCGTAGGGACGGGAGCCTCCTACGAGCAGTACTTC.

This clone was observed at least ten times. The rearrangement links TRBV11-2 to TRBJ2-4, with D maybe TRBD2 (6 bases). V lost 4 bases, J lost 3 bases, and 16 bases lay in between. CDR3 length: 16 amino acids. Germline V CDR1 and CDR2: SGHAT, FQNNGV. CDR3 DNA: TGTGCCAGCAGCTGGGGGAGGCGTGTGGTCAAAAACATTCAGTACTTC. Protein sequence: CASSWGRRVVKNIQYF. Looking up the rest from reference TRBV11-2 and TRBJ2-4 gives the full variable domain: EAGVAQSPRYKIIEKRQSVAFWCNPISGHATLYWYQQILGQGPKLLIQFQNNGVVDDSQLPKDRFSAERLKGVDSTLKIQPAKLEDSAVYLCASSWGRRVVKNIQYFGAGTRLSVL.

There are many counts of this clone. V usage is TRBV18 and J usage is TRBJ1-1; 9 bases match TRBD1. The CDR3 runs 16 residues. With 3 bases clipped from V and 1 base from J, the junction kept 6 bases outside the gene matches. CDR1 is KGHSH, CDR2 LQKENI, per germline. The CDR3 spells CASSPWTGASNTEAFF. The CDR3 DNA reads as TGTGCCAGCTCACCCTGGACAGGGGCTTCGAACACTGAAGCTTTCTTT.

This clone was found many times. One junction end does not reproduce the germline sequence, and a read error may be involved. J is TRBJ1-1 and V is TRBV7-7; D is perhaps TRBD1 (5 bases). The CDR3 runs to 13 residues. Germline V lookup: CDR1 SSHAT, CDR2 FNYEAQ (reference sequence). In DNA, the CDR3 is TGTGCTAGCAGCTTTCAGGAGGGGACTGAAGCTTTCTTT. The encoded protein is CASSFQEGTEAFF. The whole variable domain, filled in from reference TRBV7-7 and TRBJ1-1, reads GAGVSQSPRYKVTKRGQDVTLRCDPISSHATLYWYQQALGQGPEFLTYFNYEAQPDKSGLPSDRFSAERPEGSISTLTIQRTEQRDSAMYRCASSFQEGTEAFFGQGTRLTVV.

This clone was detected many times. The rearrangement uses TRBV5-1 and TRBJ2-1; TRBD1 matches at 10 bases. The CDR3 is made up of 15 amino acids. Trimming took 4 bases from V and 7 from J; bases not matched to a gene: 8. Germline V gives CDR1 SGHRS, CDR2 YFSETQ. CDR3 in amino acids: CASSLAGQGLNEQFF. The DNA for the CDR3 is TGCGCCAGCAGCCTGGCGGGACAGGGGTTAAATGAGCAGTTCTTC.

This clone was picked up many times. The chain combines TRBV9 with TRBJ1-4, with 12 bases matching TRBD1. The V segment lost 2 bases and the J segment 6 bases; nucleotides outside the gene matches: 17. The CDR3 runs 20 residues. CDR1 and CDR2 (germline): SGDLS, YYNGEE. For the CDR3, the DNA is TGTGCCAGCAGCGTGACCCGGGACAGGGGGCGCGCGGGTGATTATGAAAAACTGTTTTTT. It specifies CASSVTRDRGRAGDYEKLFF.

This clone was picked up many times. The J gene is TRBJ2-3, the V gene TRBV7-9; 9 nucleotides align to TRBD2. Germline CDR1 SEHNR, CDR2 FQNEAQ (reference sequence). The CDR3 contains 15 residues. V shed 3 bases, J shed 4 bases, and the junction held 5 bases outside the gene matches. CDR3 region: CASSFGGLAADTQYF. The CDR3, as DNA: TGTGCCAGCAGCTTTGGGGGACTAGCTGCAGATACGCAGTATTTT. Complete variable domain (other parts from reference TRBV7-9 and TRBJ2-3): DTGVSQNPRHKITKRGQNVTFRCDPISEHNRLYWYRQTLGQGPEFLTYFQNEAQLEKSRLLSDRFSAERPKGSFSTLEIQRTEQGDSAMYLCASSFGGLAADTQYFGPGTRLTVL.

This clone was counted at least ten times. V usage is TRBV6-1 and J usage is TRBJ1-3; unclear D gene. The CDR3 runs 15 residues. Germline-derived CDR1 and CDR2 are MNHNS and SASEGT. The V end lost 2 bases, the J end lost 0 bases, and 8 bases lay between the germline ends. The CDR3 sequence: CASSESYSSGNTIYF. The CDR3 DNA follows: TGTGCCAGCAGTGAATCTTATAGCTCTGGAAACACCATATATTTT.

The table lists this clone with many counts. This chain connects TRBV9 to TRBJ2-2, with unresolved D. Trimming took off 6 bases at V and 2 bases at J, with 8 bases between the two ends. Looked up from germline, CDR1 is SGDLS and CDR2 is YYNGEE. The CDR3 has 13 residues. CDR3 sequence (DNA): TGTGCCAGCACCCGAGGAAACACCGGGGAGCTGTTTTTT. Translating it yields CASTRGNTGELFF. Supplemented by reference TRBV9 and TRBJ2-2, the full variable domain reads DSGVTQTPKHLITATGQRVTLRCSPRSGDLSVYWYQQSLDQGLQFLIQYYNGEERAKGNILERFSAQQFPDLHSELNLSSLELGDSALYFCASTRGNTGELFFGEGSRLTVL.

This clone was found many times. V and J are TRBV11-2 and TRBJ2-5; 10 bases align to TRBD1. V was pared by 4 bases and J by 5 bases, with 10 bases of the junction left unmatched. The CDR3 covers 16 residues. Germline V gene sequence: CDR1 SGHAT, CDR2 FQNNGV. The DNA of the CDR3 is TGTGCCAGCAGCTCCCGGACAGGGGGGCATGGGGAGACCCAGTACTTC. Amino acid sequence: CASSSRTGGHGETQYF.

This clone has ten or more counts. The rearrangement joins TRBV27 to TRBJ2-7; D uncertain. This CDR3 is 15 amino acids long. V gave up 5 bases and J gave up 2 bases, with 16 bases separating them. Per the germline V gene, CDR1 is MNHEY and CDR2 is SMNVEV (reference sequence). The CDR3 spells CASSTGPVLTYEQYF. The CDR3 bases are TGTGCCAGCAGTACTGGGCCCGTATTAACCTACGAGCAGTACTTC.

This clone was seen ten or more times. This rearrangement joins TRBV18 to TRBJ1-5; 7 bases fit TRBD1. CDR1 and CDR2 (germline): KGHSH, LQKENI. This CDR3 region has 16 residues. The J segment lost 4 bases and the V segment lost 1 base, leaving 7 bases of the junction unmatched. CDR3 nucleotide sequence: TGTGCCAGCTCACCACGGGAAGGCAGGGGGAATCAGCCCCAGCATTTT. Its translation: CASSPREGRGNQPQHF. Supplemented by reference TRBV18 and TRBJ1-5, the full variable domain reads NAGVMQNPRHLVRRRGQEARLRCSPMKGHSHVYWYRQLPEEGLKFMVYLQKENIIDESGMPKERFSAEFPKEGPSILRIQQVVRGDSAAYFCASSPREGRGNQPQHFGDGTRLSIL.

This clone was counted many times. V is TRBV27 and J is TRBJ2-1; 7 nucleotides line up with TRBD1. CDR1 and CDR2 from the germline V gene are MNHEY and SMNVEV (reference sequence). The junction had 1 base not matched to a gene; V was cut back by 4 bases and J by 7 bases. This CDR3 spans 12 amino acids. This CDR3 is CASSSRGNEQFF. CDR3 bases: TGTGCCAGCAGTTCCAGGGGGAATGAGCAGTTCTTC.

This clone was observed at least ten times. This rearrangement joins TRBV7-2 to TRBJ2-6; perhaps TRBD1 as D (6 bases). CDR1 is SGHTA and CDR2 is FQGNSA in the germline V gene. This CDR3 contains 19 residues. Trimming cost V 3 bases and J 5 bases, with 23 bases left between them. CDR3 sequence: CASSLSRDIIAWRANVLTF. The CDR3 DNA follows: TGTGCCAGCAGCTTGTCCCGGGACATCATCGCATGGAGGGCCAACGTCCTGACTTTC.

This clone was seen at least ten times. This rearrangement joins TRBV7-9 to TRBJ1-4; D call uncertain. The CDR3 extends over 12 amino acids. CDR1 is SEHNR and CDR2 is FQNEAQ in the germline V gene (reference sequence). The ends were cut back, 5 bases at V and 11 bases at J, with 12 bases in the middle. CDR3 loop: CASSPPGVKLFF. Written as DNA, the CDR3 is TGTGCCAGCAGCCCACCCGGTGTGAAACTGTTTTTT.